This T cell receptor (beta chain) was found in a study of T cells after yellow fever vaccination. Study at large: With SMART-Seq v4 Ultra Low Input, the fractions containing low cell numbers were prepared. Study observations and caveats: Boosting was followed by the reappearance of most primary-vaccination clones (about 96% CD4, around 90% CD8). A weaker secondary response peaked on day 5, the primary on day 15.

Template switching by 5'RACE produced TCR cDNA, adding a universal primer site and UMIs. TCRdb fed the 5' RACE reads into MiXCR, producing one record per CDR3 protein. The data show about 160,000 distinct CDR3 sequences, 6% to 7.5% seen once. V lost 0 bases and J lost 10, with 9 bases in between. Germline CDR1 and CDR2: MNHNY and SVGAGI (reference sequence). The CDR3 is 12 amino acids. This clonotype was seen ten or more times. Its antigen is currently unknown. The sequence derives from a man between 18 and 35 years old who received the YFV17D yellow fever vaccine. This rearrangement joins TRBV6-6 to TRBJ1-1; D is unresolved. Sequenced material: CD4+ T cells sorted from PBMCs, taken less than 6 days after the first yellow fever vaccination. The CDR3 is CASSYSQPGAFF. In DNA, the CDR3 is TGTGCCAGCAGTTACTCCCAACCGGGAGCTTTCTTT.